The 18 T cell receptor beta chains in this list originate from one sample, sequenced in a study of CD8 T cells in ankylosing spondylitis. Antigens of these TCRs are unknown. TCRdb itself ran the 5' RACE reads through MiXCR, one entry per CDR3 protein. The sample lists more than 600,000 distinct CDR3 sequences; 15% to 20% were seen once. Study results and limitations: Roughly 8 highly homologous variants made up a TCR beta motif that seemed to typify ankylosing spondylitis blood.

What was sequenced was blood, either unsorted or a sorted T cell fraction (not recorded which). The source of these receptors is a male donor with ankylosing spondylitis.

This chain connects TRBV5-4 to TRBJ1-2, with 9 bases identical to TRBD1. Germline V gene data show CDR1 as SGHNT and CDR2 as YYREEE (reference sequence). The CDR3 totals 16 residues. Germline trimming cut 3 bases from V and 9 bases from J; bases unmatched to any gene: 15. The CDR3 bases are TGTGCCAGCAGCTCCCCCTCGCTCGACAGGGGGAGTAGCTACACCTTC. It codes for CASSSPSLDRGSSYTF.

The chain uses TRBV5-1 and TRBJ1-1; tentative D call: TRBD1 (6 bases). Trimming cost V 0 bases and J 0 bases, with 12 bases left between them. CDR3 length equals 16 residues. Per germline, CDR1 SGHRS and CDR2 YFSETQ. Written as DNA, the CDR3 is TGCGCCAGCAGCTTGGCCCGTGGGGGGCTGAACACTGAAGCTTTCTTT. Translated, it gives CASSLARGGLNTEAFF.

A few counts support this clonotype. The CDR3 sequence is CASSLEWGTGASYEQYF. The CDR3 nucleotides are TGTGCCAGCAGCTTAGAATGGGGGACAGGGGCCTCCTACGAGCAGTACTTC. J is TRBJ2-7 and V is TRBV11-2; the match to TRBD1 covers 10 bases. V was pared by 0 bases and J by 0 bases, with 5 bases of the junction left unmatched. Germline V gives CDR1 SGHAT, CDR2 FQNNGV. The CDR3 consists of 17 residues.

The rearrangement links TRBV5-4 to TRBJ2-7; 8 positions agree with TRBD2. The CDR3 is 14 amino acids. Germline values: CDR1 SGHNT, CDR2 YYREEE (reference sequence). The V and J ends lost 4 bases and 3 bases, in that order; junction bases with no gene match: 6. Written as DNA, the CDR3 is TGTGCCAGCAGCCCCGGGAGGGACATCTACGAGCAGTACTTC. It encodes CASSPGRDIYEQYF.

This clonotype was recorded a few times. This chain joins TRBV12-3 or TRBV12-4 and TRBJ2-7; tentative D call: TRBD2 (6 bases). The CDR3 totals 12 residues. V lost 8 bases to trimming and J lost 5 bases, with 13 bases between them. The CDR3 DNA reads as TGTGCCAGCCGCGAGCGGGCCCACGAGCAGTACTTC. Its protein is CASRERAHEQYF.

The sample holds one count of this clonotype. The rearrangement joins TRBV7-2 to TRBJ2-7; TRBD2 might be the D (5 bases). The CDR3 covers 13 residues. The germline CDR1 and CDR2 sequences are SGHTA and FQGNSA. DNA for the CDR3: TGTGCGAGCGCTTACGGGGTTAGCTACGAGCAGTACTTC. It specifies CASAYGVSYEQYF.

Ten or more counts support this clonotype. The gene calls are TRBV6-2 or TRBV6-3 and TRBJ1-1; a possible D gene is TRBD1 (5 bases). The V gene lost 4 bases and the J gene lost 7 bases, with 10 bases spanning the gap. The CDR3 runs to 12 residues. CDR1 is MNHEY, CDR2 SVGEGT, per germline. CDR3 DNA: TGTGCCAGCAGTTGGGGGGGAAGTGAAGCTTTCTTT. Its protein product is CASSWGGSEAFF.

The V call is TRBV12-3 or TRBV12-4, the J call TRBJ2-7, with TRBD2 as a possible D gene (6 bases). The CDR3 has 14 amino acids. The V end was cut by 4 bases, the J end by 1 base, with 11 bases between. The CDR3 here is CASSYGGRSYEQYF. CDR3 in DNA: TGTGCCAGCAGTTATGGAGGGCGTTCCTACGAGCAGTACTTC.

The V call is TRBV5-1, the J call TRBJ2-2, with TRBD2 matching over 11 bases. CDR3 size: 19 residues. Germline V lookup: CDR1 SGHRS, CDR2 YFSETQ. V gave up 4 bases and J gave up 2 bases; unmatched junction bases: 13. In DNA, the CDR3 is TGCGCCAGCAGCCCCTTCAAGGGACTAGCGGCCATTAACACCGGGGAGCTGTTTTTT. Protein sequence: CASSPFKGLAAINTGELFF.

This clonotype was observed a handful of times. The chain has TRBV11-2 and TRBJ2-2, with 10 bases matching TRBD1. V lost 1 base to trimming and J lost 6 bases; unmatched junction nucleotides: 20. This CDR3 spans 21 amino acids. Germline V gene sequence: CDR1 SGHAT, CDR2 FQNNGV. The CDR3 region has the DNA TGTGCCAGCAGCTTAGTTCGGGACTCCGGGACAGGGGTTGCGAGACCCGGGGAGCTGTTTTTT. Residues: CASSLVRDSGTGVARPGELFF.

This clonotype was found a few times. The gene calls are TRBV29-1 and TRBJ2-7, with a possible D match to TRBD1 (6 bases). V dropped 7 bases and J dropped 0 bases, with 13 bases sitting between them. The germline gives CDR1 SQVTM, CDR2 ANQGSEA. This CDR3 is 13 amino acids long. CDR3 nucleotides: TGCAGCGCCCTTTTGGGGGCCTCCTACGAGCAGTACTTC. It is translated as CSALLGASYEQYF.

The sample holds many counts of this clonotype. V and J are TRBV18 and TRBJ2-5; D is undetermined. The CDR3 spans 12 residues. Germline-derived CDR1 and CDR2 are KGHSH and LQKENI. Trimming stripped 3 bases from V and 5 bases from J, with 7 bases between. The CDR3 here is CASSPLGETQYF. The CDR3 DNA follows: TGTGCCAGCTCACCCCTAGGGGAGACCCAGTACTTC.

The J gene is TRBJ1-6, the V gene TRBV11-2, with D hard to call. There are 15 residues in the CDR3. Between the trimmed V and J ends, which lost 5 bases and 4 bases, there was a span of 12 bases. Germline CDR1 SGHAT, CDR2 FQNNGV. The CDR3 protein is CASSVPEDYNSPLHF. CDR3 sequence (DNA): TGTGCCAGCAGCGTACCCGAGGATTATAATTCACCCCTCCACTTT. Combining the CDR3 with reference TRBV11-2 and TRBJ1-6 gives the whole variable domain EAGVAQSPRYKIIEKRQSVAFWCNPISGHATLYWYQQILGQGPKLLIQFQNNGVVDDSQLPKDRFSAERLKGVDSTLKIQPAKLEDSAVYLCASSVPEDYNSPLHFGNGTRLTVT.

The rearrangement joins TRBV5-1 to TRBJ2-1; D not resolved. CDR3 length equals 14 residues. Per the germline V gene, CDR1 is SGHRS and CDR2 is YFSETQ. V was cut by 0 bases and J by 9 bases, with 13 bases left in between. The CDR3 region is CASSLEFGGAEQFF. The CDR3 DNA reads TGCGCCAGCAGCTTGGAGTTCGGTGGAGCTGAGCAGTTCTTC.

This clonotype was found a few times. This chain links TRBV3-1 with TRBJ2-1; the match to TRBD2 covers 11 bases. Per the germline V gene, CDR1 is LGHDT and CDR2 is YNNKEL (reference sequence). V lost 4 bases, J lost 0 bases, and 8 bases stayed unmatched. This CDR3 region has 18 residues. DNA of the CDR3: TGTGCCAGCAGCCCACCGGGGACTAGCGGCAGCTCCTACAATGAGCAGTTCTTC. Residues: CASSPPGTSGSSYNEQFF.

This clonotype was observed a few times. The V and J genes are TRBV6-1 and TRBJ1-2, with 7 bases that match TRBD1. Germline V gene lookup returns CDR1 MNHNS and CDR2 SASEGT. Trimming at V came to 8 bases and at J to 4 bases, leaving 7 bases not matched to a gene. This CDR3 has 13 amino acids. The CDR3 loop reads CASGLGGGYGYTF. The CDR3, as DNA: TGTGCCAGCGGCTTAGGGGGCGGCTATGGCTACACCTTC.

The chain employs TRBV20-1 and TRBJ1-4; D is undetermined. The germline V gene has CDR1 DFQATT and CDR2 SNEGSKA (reference sequence). With 0 bases removed from V and 0 bases from J, the gap between germline ends came to 11 bases. CDR3 length equals 16 residues. The CDR3 coding sequence is TGCAGTGCTAGAGATCGCAGGTCCACAACTAATGAAAAACTGTTTTTT. Its protein is CSARDRRSTTNEKLFF.

This rearrangement joins TRBV12-3 or TRBV12-4 to TRBJ1-1; D perhaps matches TRBD1 (6 bases). Trimming left V 2 bases short and J 0 bases short, with 16 bases between. The CDR3 loop spans 17 amino acids. CDR3: CASSLSPGAQVNTEAFF. DNA for the CDR3: TGTGCCAGCAGTTTATCTCCGGGGGCGCAAGTGAACACTGAAGCTTTCTTT.